This entry features one T cell receptor (beta chain) sequence. The data were taken from a study of blood T cells in healthy people across ages. The CDR3 covers 15 residues. Germline lookup yields CDR1 LGHNA and CDR2 YNFKEQ. V lost 1 base and J 2 bases, leaving 12 bases between the germline ends. The second PCR ran about 7 to 12 cycles with a sample-barcoded 5' primer and J-beta primers. Each cDNA molecule was tagged by a template-switch adaptor that had 12 random nucleotides. TCRdb reprocessed the 5' RACE reads with MiXCR, giving one entry per CDR3 protein. The data contain under 850,000 distinct CDR3 sequences, around 36% of them singletons.

This sequence joins TRBV4-2 and TRBJ2-7; D is unresolved. The TCR was taken from a man in his late teens or twenties in good health. The sequenced sample consisted of blood. CDR3 loop: CASSQGAGPTYEQYF. The CDR3 DNA sequence: TGTGCCAGCAGCCAAGGGGCCGGGCCAACCTACGAGCAGTACTTC.